These 22 T cell receptor beta chains share one sample of origin, sequenced in a study of CD8 T cells in Susac syndrome. After extraction with the RNeasy kit, about 0.45 to 1 ug of the RNA was reverse transcribed using random hexamers. TCRdb called the immunoSEQ multiplex PCR reads again in MiXCR, with one record for every CDR3 protein. This sample has 140,000 or so distinct CDR3 sequences, with under 97% found just once. Sequencing used CD4+ T cells from PBMCs. Receptors were obtained from a human donor with Susac syndrome.

The CDR3 is CASSRLGTGGRRTEAFF. The CDR3, as DNA: TGTGCCAGCAGTCGCCTCGGGACAGGGGGAAGGCGCACTGAAGCTTTCTTT. The chain has TRBV6-1 and TRBJ1-1, with 11 bases that match TRBD1. Trimming took 5 bases from V and 4 from J; bases not matched to a gene: 12. There are 17 residues in the CDR3. From germline, CDR1 is MNHNS and CDR2 SASEGT.

CDR3 amino acids: CASSQVVRGRGELFF. CDR3 DNA sequence: TGCGCCAGCAGCCAAGTCGTCCGCGGGAGAGGGGAGCTGTTTTTT. The chain links TRBV4-1 to TRBJ2-2; TRBD2 matches at 7 bases. V dropped 1 base and J dropped 8; count of bases not matched to a gene: 7. This CDR3 spans 15 amino acids. CDR1 and CDR2 (germline): MGHRA, YSYEKL.

The chain joins TRBV20-1 to TRBJ2-1; 8 nucleotides match TRBD2. V trimming: 5 bases; J trimming: 0 bases; junction bases outside the gene matches: 6. Germline V CDR1 and CDR2: DFQATT, SNEGSKA (reference sequence). The CDR3 consists of 15 residues. For the CDR3, the DNA is TGCAGTGCTCTCTCCGGGACTAGCTCCTACAATGAGCAGTTCTTC. The encoded protein is CSALSGTSSYNEQFF.

The chain couples TRBV5-6 to TRBJ2-1, with TRBD2 identical over 8 bases. Germline V lookup: CDR1 SGHDT, CDR2 YYEEEE. The CDR3 has 17 amino acids. The V and J ends lost 4 bases and 5 bases, in that order; junction bases with no gene match: 14. In nucleotides, the CDR3 is TGTGCCAGCAGCCCCCTGTCCACCAGCGGGAGTAACAATGAGCAGTTCTTC. This gives the protein CASSPLSTSGSNNEQFF.

The chain recombines TRBV18 with TRBJ2-7, with 7 bases fitting TRBD1. The germline V gene has CDR1 KGHSH and CDR2 LQKENI. With 3 bases clipped from V and 3 bases from J, the junction kept 5 bases outside the gene matches. The CDR3 covers 14 residues. This CDR3 is CASSPGQPIYEQYF. CDR3 nucleotides: TGTGCCAGCTCACCGGGACAGCCGATCTACGAGCAGTACTTC.

The J gene is TRBJ2-2, the V gene TRBV28; weak D call: TRBD2 (6 bases). Between the trimmed V and J ends, which lost 3 bases and 3 bases, there was a span of 14 bases. The CDR3 length is 16 residues. CDR1 is MDHEN and CDR2 is SYDVKM in the germline V gene. The CDR3 region is CASSFQPGLHTGELFF. The CDR3 DNA reads TGTGCCAGCAGTTTTCAACCGGGACTGCACACCGGGGAGCTGTTTTTT.

The gene calls are TRBV4-2 and TRBJ2-1, with D possibly TRBD2 on 6 matching bases. The CDR3 contains 14 residues. The V and J ends lost 1 base and 6 bases respectively, with 10 bases between them. Germline V gives CDR1 LGHNA, CDR2 YNFKEQ. This CDR3 reads CASSQGKAGNEQFF. The CDR3 DNA follows: TGTGCCAGCAGCCAAGGGAAAGCGGGCAATGAGCAGTTCTTC.

In its sample, this clonotype was seen once. V usage is TRBV18 and J usage is TRBJ1-5; D uncertain. CDR1 and CDR2 from the germline V gene are KGHSH and LQKENI. V shed 8 bases and J shed 2 bases, with 10 bases lying between them. CDR3 length: 13 amino acids. The CDR3 bases are TGTGCCAGCCTACTGTTCCGCAATCAGCCCCAGCATTTT. Translation: CASLLFRNQPQHF.

The V and J genes are TRBV12-3 or TRBV12-4 and TRBJ2-7; possibly TRBD2 for D (7 bases). Trimming took off 3 bases at V and 5 bases at J, with 14 bases between the two ends. This CDR3 contains 14 residues. The CDR3 sequence is CASSFSGEGDEQYF. CDR3 sequence (DNA): TGTGCCAGCAGTTTTTCCGGGGAGGGGGACGAGCAGTACTTC.

The chain is built from TRBV10-3 and TRBJ2-5; 11 nucleotides match TRBD2. The V and J ends lost 2 bases and 6 bases, in that order; junction bases with no gene match: 11. The germline CDR1 and CDR2 sequences are ENHRY and SYGVKD. The length of the CDR3 is 17 residues. Written as DNA, the CDR3 is TGTGCCATCAGTGAGGAAGCCTCTACTAGCGGGAGACAGACCCAGTACTTC. Its protein is CAISEEASTSGRQTQYF.

This clonotype has only one observation. V usage is TRBV14 and J usage is TRBJ2-1; 10 bases align to TRBD1. V lost 4 bases and J lost 8; bases outside the gene matches: 5. The germline V gene encodes CDR1 SGHDN and CDR2 FVKESK. The CDR3 consists of 14 residues. CDR3 sequence reads: CASSPDRGIHEQFF. The CDR3 coding sequence is TGTGCCAGCAGCCCGGACAGGGGGATCCATGAGCAGTTCTTC.

The chain has TRBV12-3 or TRBV12-4 and TRBJ1-5; a weak D match, TRBD1 (5 bases). This CDR3 contains 14 residues. V dropped 6 bases and J dropped 3 bases, with 12 bases sitting between them. The CDR3: CASRDMEFNQPQHF. DNA of the CDR3: TGTGCCAGCAGGGACATGGAGTTCAATCAGCCCCAGCATTTT.

In this sample, this clonotype turned up once. The chain has TRBV20-1 and TRBJ2-7, with D perhaps being TRBD1 or TRBD2 (6 bases each). CDR3 size: 14 residues. Germline values: CDR1 DFQATT, CDR2 SNEGSKA (reference sequence). Between the trimmed V and J ends, which lost 3 bases and 2 bases, there was a span of 14 bases. The CDR3 loop is CSASRGVGPYEQYF. As DNA, the CDR3 is TGCAGTGCTAGTAGGGGGGTGGGGCCCTACGAGCAGTACTTC.

The V gene is TRBV5-1, the J gene TRBJ1-1, with unresolved D. Trimming shortened V by 0 bases and J by 0 bases, and 6 bases separated the two germline ends. Germline V gives CDR1 SGHRS, CDR2 YFSETQ. The CDR3 runs to 14 residues. The CDR3 DNA follows: TGCGCCAGCAGCTTGGATTCGGTGAACACTGAAGCTTTCTTT. Its translation is CASSLDSVNTEAFF.

The V call is TRBV14, the J call TRBJ1-6; D is unresolved. The CDR3 runs to 13 residues. Trimming cost V 3 bases and J 10 bases, with 10 bases left between them. Per the germline V gene, CDR1 is SGHDN and CDR2 is FVKESK. CDR3 loop: CASSHSGRSPLHF. CDR3 DNA sequence: TGTGCCAGCAGCCATTCCGGTAGATCACCCCTCCACTTT.

This chain uses TRBV2 with TRBJ2-3; 9 bases match TRBD2. Germline loops: CDR1 SNHLY, CDR2 FYNNEI. V was clipped by 7 bases and J by 3 bases; unmatched bases: 5. There are 14 residues in the CDR3. The CDR3 is CASTAAGGTDTQYF. The CDR3, as DNA: TGTGCCAGCACGGCAGCGGGAGGAACAGATACGCAGTATTTT.

The rearrangement links TRBV11-2 to TRBJ2-7; TRBD2 might be the D (7 bases). There are 13 residues in the CDR3. V lost 7 bases and J 9 bases, leaving 19 bases between the germline ends. Germline loops: CDR1 SGHAT, CDR2 FQNNGV. The CDR3 nucleotides read TGTGCCAGCACCCTCCGGGGGGCGAGGGTGCAGTACTTC. As protein: CASTLRGARVQYF.

The J gene is TRBJ2-2, the V gene TRBV5-6, with 10 bases aligning to TRBD2. Germline values: CDR1 SGHDT, CDR2 YYEEEE. V lost 4 bases to trimming and J lost 4 bases; unmatched junction nucleotides: 4. The CDR3 runs 15 residues. The CDR3 coding sequence is TGTGCCAGCAGCCCCTTAGCGGGGGGCACCGGGGAGCTGTTTTTT. It specifies CASSPLAGGTGELFF.

The chain recombines TRBV7-9 with TRBJ2-5; no reliable D call. V was shortened by 0 bases and J by 5 bases, with 10 bases between the two germline ends. Germline CDR1 reads SEHNR; CDR2 reads FQNEAQ (reference sequence). The CDR3 is made up of 14 amino acids. This CDR3 reads CASSLAGLGETQYF. DNA for the CDR3: TGTGCCAGCAGCTTAGCGGGTTTGGGGGAGACCCAGTACTTC.

The rearrangement links TRBV27 to TRBJ2-1; D may be TRBD1 (6 bases). Germline loops: CDR1 MNHEY, CDR2 SMNVEV (reference sequence). This CDR3 has 15 residues. V lost 2 bases and J lost 4, with 12 bases in between. In nucleotides, the CDR3 is TGTGCCAGCAGTTTAGGAACAGGGCTGTACAATGAGCAGTTCTTC. Translating it yields CASSLGTGLYNEQFF.

The V call is TRBV7-9, the J call TRBJ2-7, with a tentative D call TRBD1 (7 bases). Trimming removed 3 bases at V and 5 bases at J, with 14 bases between. From germline, CDR1 is SEHNR and CDR2 FQNEAQ (reference sequence). This CDR3 region has 14 residues. CDR3 region: CASSLGGTEHEQYF. The CDR3 nucleotides are TGTGCCAGCAGCTTGGGCGGGACAGAACACGAGCAGTACTTC.

The rearrangement links TRBV7-9 to TRBJ2-1; D possibly uses TRBD1 or TRBD2 (6 bases each). Trimming took 1 base from V and 1 from J, leaving 11 bases between them. CDR3 length equals 16 residues. The germline V gene has CDR1 SEHNR and CDR2 FQNEAQ (reference sequence). The CDR3 region has the DNA TGTGCCAGCAGCTTAGACGGGGGACAATCCTACAATGAGCAGTTCTTC. It is translated as CASSLDGGQSYNEQFF.